This TCR beta chain was retrieved from a study of early T cells in non-severe SARS-CoV-2 infection. At the level of the study: Sequencing of bulk RNA from unsorted whole blood was done, without chain pairing. Study results and limitations: Matches to VDJdb favored anti-spike CD8 responses and missed private and CD4 specificities.

V trimming: 6 bases; J trimming: 5 bases; junction bases outside the gene matches: 11. The CDR3 has 16 amino acids. Germline V gene data show CDR1 as MNHEY and CDR2 as SMNVEV (reference sequence). This clonotype appeared many times. The antigen remains undetermined. Each cDNA molecule carried a unique molecular identifier. TCRdb independently ran MiXCR on the 5' RACE reads; one entry per CDR3 protein. The table has just over 70,000 distinct CDR3 sequences, approximately 13% seen once; the top ten hold roughly 1.2%. The receptor comes from an adult who was a healthcare worker with PCR-confirmed SARS-CoV-2 infection or an uninfected control (not recorded which). Input material: whole blood. The chain has TRBV27 and TRBJ2-1; 9 positions match TRBD1. This CDR3 reads CASSLGGTGLNNEQFF. As DNA, the CDR3 is TGTGCCAGCAGCTTAGGGGGGACAGGGCTGAACAATGAGCAGTTCTTC.